This is a list of T cell receptor beta chains from one sample in a study of control samples from healthy donors and cancer patients. The protocol was immunoSEQ multiplex PCR, while the TCRdb copy is restricted to in-frame clones and leaves out a portion. Here the sample spans about 94,000 clones, about 88% being singletons. Sequencing used blood. These receptors were obtained from a woman in her forties or fifties in good health. CDR3s include the opening cysteine and the closing phenylalanine or tryptophan. A D gene is named only where the DNA matches it firmly.

D gene,CDR3 length,V gene,J gene,CDR3 protein
NA,15,TRBV5-5,TRBJ1-6,CASSPAGRDNSPLHF
TRBD1,15,TRBV27,TRBJ1-6,CASSLQGEIKTPLHF
TRBD1,12,TRBV3-1/TRBV3-2,TRBJ1-4,CASSQQGARVVF
NA,15,TRBV6-5,TRBJ1-2,CASRTLGVSNYGYTF
TRBD1,15,TRBV27,TRBJ2-1,CASSLTWDRSNEQFF
NA,11,TRBV28,TRBJ1-5,CASQYVGPQHF
NA,13,TRBV11-1,TRBJ2-3,CASSLGRQDTQYF
TRBD2,16,TRBV18,TRBJ2-1,CASSPDSSGRAGEQFF
NA,15,TRBV3-1/TRBV3-2,TRBJ1-1,CASSQGTGGGTEAFF
NA,14,TRBV7-6,TRBJ2-7,CASSLLGGSYEQYF
NA,12,TRBV6-1,TRBJ2-7,CASSEAIYEQYF
NA,13,TRBV6-2/TRBV6-3,TRBJ2-2,CASSDGRTGELFF
TRBD1,15,TRBV7-2,TRBJ2-7,CASSPTGGMGYEQYF
NA,16,TRBV4-3,TRBJ2-7,CASSQDLPDSTYEQYF